These T cell receptor beta chains were read from a single sample in a study of T cell changes during pregnancy in multiple sclerosis. Sequencing used immunoSEQ multiplex PCR; TCRdb keeps in-frame clones, though not all of them. This table has 15,000 to 20,000 clones, more than 75% appearing once. The sample in question was CD8+ T cells from peripheral blood mononuclear cells, obtained in the third trimester of pregnancy. Every receptor here comes from a female donor in good health, enrolled as a control in a pregnancy study. Each CDR3 is given with its conserved first and last residue. A D gene is named only where the DNA matches it firmly. Some rows have no size entry. The others give once, few or many, or a class for an expanded clone.

clone_size: once; v_call: TRBV29-1; d_call: -; j_call: TRBJ2-7; cdr3_aa: CSVFRGYEQYF; cdr3_nt: TGCAGCGTATTTAGGGGTTACGAGCAGTACTTC
clone_size: -; v_call: TRBV29-1; d_call: TRBD1; j_call: TRBJ2-3; cdr3_aa: CSVVLGQSSTDTQYF; cdr3_nt: TGCAGCGTTGTACTGGGACAGTCAAGCACAGATACGCAGTATTTT
clone_size: -; v_call: TRBV18; d_call: -; j_call: TRBJ1-2; cdr3_aa: CAASDSYYGYTF; cdr3_nt: TGTGCCGCCTCGGACAGTTATTATGGCTACACCTTC
clone_size: -; v_call: TRBV5-5; d_call: -; j_call: TRBJ2-7; cdr3_aa: CASSLALSYEQYF; cdr3_nt: TGTGCCAGCAGCTTGGCCCTTTCCTACGAGCAGTACTTC
clone_size: -; v_call: TRBV29-1; d_call: -; j_call: TRBJ2-5; cdr3_aa: CSVGTGREVETQYF; cdr3_nt: TGCAGCGTGGGGACAGGGCGGGAGGTAGAGACCCAGTACTTC
clone_size: -; v_call: TRBV5-1; d_call: -; j_call: TRBJ2-2; cdr3_aa: CASSLLATGELFF; cdr3_nt: TGCGCCAGCAGCCTGCTGGCCACCGGGGAGCTGTTTTTT
clone_size: once; v_call: TRBV27; d_call: -; j_call: TRBJ2-1; cdr3_aa: CASSLNRNNEQFF; cdr3_nt: TGTGCCAGCAGTCTCAACAGGAACAATGAGCAGTTCTTC
clone_size: -; v_call: TRBV27; d_call: -; j_call: TRBJ2-7; cdr3_aa: CASSFGDSSYEQYF; cdr3_nt: TGTGCCAGCAGTTTTGGGGACTCCTCCTACGAGCAGTACTTC
clone_size: -; v_call: TRBV9; d_call: TRBD2; j_call: TRBJ2-5; cdr3_aa: CASSPPGSGGALQETQYF; cdr3_nt: TGTGCCAGCAGCCCACCGGGTAGCGGGGGGGCGTTGCAAGAGACCCAGTACTTC
clone_size: -; v_call: TRBV10-3; d_call: TRBD1; j_call: TRBJ2-7; cdr3_aa: CAIKSEGAREQYF; cdr3_nt: TGTGCCATCAAGAGCGAGGGGGCACGGGAGCAGTACTTC
clone_size: -; v_call: TRBV27; d_call: -; j_call: TRBJ1-2; cdr3_aa: CASSFQGLGGYTF; cdr3_nt: TGTGCCAGCAGTTTCCAGGGGCTGGGGGGCTACACCTTC
clone_size: -; v_call: TRBV27; d_call: TRBD1; j_call: TRBJ2-7; cdr3_aa: CASSSPGTGTYEQYF; cdr3_nt: TGTGCCAGCAGTTCCCCCGGGACAGGGACCTACGAGCAGTACTTC
clone_size: -; v_call: TRBV11-2; d_call: -; j_call: TRBJ1-2; cdr3_aa: CASSLDFLDGGYTF; cdr3_nt: TGTGCCAGCAGCTTAGATTTCCTAGACGGAGGCTACACCTTC
clone_size: once; v_call: TRBV4-3; d_call: TRBD2; j_call: TRBJ2-3; cdr3_aa: CASSQRAGDLPDTQYF; cdr3_nt: TGCGCCAGCAGCCAGAGGGCGGGAGATCTTCCAGATACGCAGTATTTT
clone_size: medium-sized; v_call: TRBV28; d_call: TRBD1; j_call: TRBJ2-5; cdr3_aa: CASSPLGTEETQYF; cdr3_nt: TGTGCCAGCAGTCCACTCGGGACAGAAGAGACCCAGTACTTC
clone_size: -; v_call: TRBV5-6; d_call: -; j_call: TRBJ2-7; cdr3_aa: CASSFQGSYEQYF; cdr3_nt: TGTGCCAGCAGCTTTCAGGGCTCCTACGAGCAGTACTTC
clone_size: -; v_call: TRBV28; d_call: -; j_call: TRBJ2-3; cdr3_aa: CATLGGEGTDTQYF; cdr3_nt: TGTGCCACCCTAGGCGGGGAGGGCACAGATACGCAGTATTTT
clone_size: -; v_call: TRBV11-3; d_call: TRBD1; j_call: TRBJ2-5; cdr3_aa: CASSSWDRGETQYF; cdr3_nt: TGTGCCAGCAGCTCGTGGGACAGAGGGGAGACCCAGTACTTC
clone_size: -; v_call: TRBV5-1; d_call: -; j_call: TRBJ2-1; cdr3_aa: CASSSDIVESRRNEQFF; cdr3_nt: TGCGCCAGCAGCTCCGACATAGTAGAGTCCAGACGCAATGAGCAGTTCTTC
clone_size: -; v_call: TRBV7-7; d_call: TRBD2; j_call: TRBJ2-1; cdr3_aa: CASSFSGRIYNEQFF; cdr3_nt: TGTGCTAGCAGCTTTAGCGGGAGGATTTACAATGAGCAGTTCTTC
clone_size: -; v_call: TRBV19; d_call: -; j_call: TRBJ2-7; cdr3_aa: CASTPREGYEQYF; cdr3_nt: TGTGCCAGTACTCCAAGAGAGGGCTACGAGCAGTACTTC
clone_size: few; v_call: TRBV19; d_call: TRBD1; j_call: TRBJ1-1; cdr3_aa: CASIPTGLNEAFF; cdr3_nt: TGTGCCAGTATACCGACAGGGCTTAACGAAGCTTTCTTT
clone_size: -; v_call: TRBV15; d_call: TRBD1; j_call: TRBJ2-3; cdr3_aa: CATSLGGASTDTQYF; cdr3_nt: TGTGCCACCAGCTTAGGGGGCGCTAGCACAGATACGCAGTATTTT
clone_size: -; v_call: TRBV14; d_call: TRBD1; j_call: TRBJ2-1; cdr3_aa: CASSLGQGSEQFF; cdr3_nt: TGTGCCAGCAGCTTGGGACAGGGAAGTGAGCAGTTCTTC
clone_size: -; v_call: TRBV7-8; d_call: -; j_call: TRBJ1-1; cdr3_aa: CASSLPRRGNTEAFF; cdr3_nt: TGTGCCAGCAGCTTACCAAGGAGGGGAAACACTGAAGCTTTCTTT
clone_size: -; v_call: TRBV6-1; d_call: TRBD2; j_call: TRBJ2-7; cdr3_aa: CASSERASGSYEQYF; cdr3_nt: TGTGCCAGCAGTGAAAGGGCTAGCGGCTCCTACGAGCAGTACTTC
clone_size: -; v_call: TRBV5-1; d_call: -; j_call: TRBJ2-7; cdr3_aa: CASSLVGTSLTYEQYF; cdr3_nt: TGCGCCAGCAGCTTGGTCGGGACATCTCTTACCTACGAGCAGTACTTC
clone_size: -; v_call: TRBV4-1; d_call: -; j_call: TRBJ1-1; cdr3_aa: CASSQERVLGRTEAFF; cdr3_nt: TGCGCCAGCAGCCAAGAAAGGGTCCTGGGGCGGACTGAAGCTTTCTTT
clone_size: -; v_call: TRBV30; d_call: TRBD1; j_call: TRBJ1-1; cdr3_aa: CAWSSPGGSPEAFF; cdr3_nt: TGTGCCTGGAGTTCGCCAGGGGGTAGCCCTGAAGCTTTCTTT
clone_size: -; v_call: TRBV28; d_call: TRBD1; j_call: TRBJ2-1; cdr3_aa: CASSPDRVYNEQFF; cdr3_nt: TGTGCCAGCAGTCCGGACAGGGTCTACAATGAGCAGTTCTTC
clone_size: -; v_call: TRBV6-1; d_call: TRBD1; j_call: TRBJ1-6; cdr3_aa: CASSEEIGQGSPLHF; cdr3_nt: TGTGCCAGCAGTGAAGAAATCGGACAGGGGTCACCCCTCCACTTT
clone_size: -; v_call: TRBV5-8; d_call: TRBD2; j_call: TRBJ2-3; cdr3_aa: CASSLRFSGRGSTDTQYF; cdr3_nt: TGTGCCAGCAGCTTGCGGTTCTCAGGGCGGGGGAGCACAGATACGCAGTATTTT
clone_size: -; v_call: TRBV27; d_call: TRBD2; j_call: TRBJ2-4; cdr3_aa: CASSAGGAKNIQYF; cdr3_nt: TGTGCCAGCAGTGCGGGGGGGGCCAAAAACATTCAGTACTTC
clone_size: -; v_call: TRBV27; d_call: -; j_call: TRBJ1-5; cdr3_aa: CASSTFMGNQPQHF; cdr3_nt: TGTGCCAGCTCCACATTCATGGGCAATCAGCCCCAGCATTTT
clone_size: -; v_call: TRBV30; d_call: -; j_call: TRBJ1-1; cdr3_aa: CAWSLKNTEAFF; cdr3_nt: TGTGCCTGGAGTTTAAAGAACACTGAAGCTTTCTTT
clone_size: -; v_call: TRBV6-1; d_call: TRBD1; j_call: TRBJ2-2; cdr3_aa: CASNSGTGDTGELFF; cdr3_nt: TGTGCCAGCAACTCCGGGACAGGGGACACCGGGGAGCTGTTTTTT
clone_size: -; v_call: TRBV16; d_call: TRBD1; j_call: TRBJ2-3; cdr3_aa: CASSQEYRGSVVYF; cdr3_nt: TGTGCCAGCAGCCAAGAATACAGGGGATCTGTTGTGTATTTT
clone_size: medium-sized; v_call: TRBV4-2; d_call: -; j_call: TRBJ1-4; cdr3_aa: CASSQGGEREEKLFF; cdr3_nt: TGTGCCAGCAGCCAAGGCGGGGAAAGGGAGGAAAAACTGTTTTTT
clone_size: -; v_call: TRBV7-8; d_call: -; j_call: TRBJ2-1; cdr3_aa: CASSLGWLRLAINEQFF; cdr3_nt: TGTGCCAGCAGCTTAGGGTGGCTGCGTCTAGCGATCAATGAGCAGTTCTTC
clone_size: -; v_call: TRBV7-9; d_call: TRBD1; j_call: TRBJ1-5; cdr3_aa: CASSFGDREDQPQHF; cdr3_nt: TGTGCCAGCAGCTTTGGGGACAGGGAGGATCAGCCCCAGCATTTT
clone_size: -; v_call: TRBV6-6; d_call: TRBD1; j_call: TRBJ1-2; cdr3_aa: CAGNTGDQGYTF; cdr3_nt: TGTGCCGGCAACACAGGGGATCAGGGCTACACCTTC
clone_size: once; v_call: TRBV13; d_call: TRBD1; j_call: TRBJ1-5; cdr3_aa: CASSWTGDSNQPQHF; cdr3_nt: TGTGCCAGCAGCTGGACAGGAGATAGCAATCAGCCCCAGCATTTT
clone_size: -; v_call: TRBV2; d_call: TRBD1; j_call: TRBJ1-4; cdr3_aa: CASSETQGAWEKLFF; cdr3_nt: TGTGCCAGCAGTGAAACCCAGGGGGCGTGGGAAAAACTGTTTTTT
clone_size: -; v_call: TRBV7-3; d_call: -; j_call: TRBJ1-1; cdr3_aa: CASSLNPDRNTEAFF; cdr3_nt: TGTGCCAGCAGCTTAAACCCGGACAGGAACACTGAAGCTTTCTTT
clone_size: -; v_call: TRBV5-1; d_call: -; j_call: TRBJ2-2; cdr3_aa: CASSLGGGELFF; cdr3_nt: TGCGCCAGCAGCTTGGGAGGCGGGGAGCTGTTTTTT
clone_size: -; v_call: TRBV13; d_call: -; j_call: TRBJ1-5; cdr3_aa: CASSLGRTPNQPQHF; cdr3_nt: TGTGCCAGCAGCTTAGGAAGGACTCCGAATCAGCCCCAGCATTTT
clone_size: -; v_call: TRBV7-9; d_call: TRBD1; j_call: TRBJ2-1; cdr3_aa: CASSQTGGLTGEQFF; cdr3_nt: TGTGCCAGCAGCCAGACAGGGGGCTTAACAGGCGAGCAGTTCTTC
clone_size: -; v_call: TRBV30; d_call: -; j_call: TRBJ2-1; cdr3_aa: CAWSPGSYNEQFF; cdr3_nt: TGTGCCTGGAGTCCCGGTTCCTACAATGAGCAGTTCTTC
clone_size: -; v_call: TRBV5-1; d_call: TRBD2; j_call: TRBJ2-7; cdr3_aa: CASSLADSGSPYEQYF; cdr3_nt: TGCGCCAGCAGCTTGGCGGATAGCGGGAGCCCCTACGAGCAGTACTTC
clone_size: -; v_call: TRBV27; d_call: -; j_call: TRBJ1-1; cdr3_aa: CASREGTEAFF; cdr3_nt: TGTGCCAGCAGGGAGGGCACTGAAGCTTTCTTT
clone_size: -; v_call: TRBV7-8; d_call: -; j_call: TRBJ2-7; cdr3_aa: CASSLARDEQYF; cdr3_nt: TGTGCCAGCAGCTTAGCCAGGGACGAGCAGTACTTC
clone_size: -; v_call: TRBV6-1; d_call: -; j_call: TRBJ2-7; cdr3_aa: CASSEAIRAYEQYF; cdr3_nt: TGTGCCAGCAGTGAAGCTATCAGGGCCTACGAGCAGTACTTC
clone_size: -; v_call: TRBV27; d_call: -; j_call: TRBJ2-1; cdr3_aa: CASSLDNYNEQFF; cdr3_nt: TGTGCCAGCAGTCTGGACAACTACAATGAGCAGTTCTTC